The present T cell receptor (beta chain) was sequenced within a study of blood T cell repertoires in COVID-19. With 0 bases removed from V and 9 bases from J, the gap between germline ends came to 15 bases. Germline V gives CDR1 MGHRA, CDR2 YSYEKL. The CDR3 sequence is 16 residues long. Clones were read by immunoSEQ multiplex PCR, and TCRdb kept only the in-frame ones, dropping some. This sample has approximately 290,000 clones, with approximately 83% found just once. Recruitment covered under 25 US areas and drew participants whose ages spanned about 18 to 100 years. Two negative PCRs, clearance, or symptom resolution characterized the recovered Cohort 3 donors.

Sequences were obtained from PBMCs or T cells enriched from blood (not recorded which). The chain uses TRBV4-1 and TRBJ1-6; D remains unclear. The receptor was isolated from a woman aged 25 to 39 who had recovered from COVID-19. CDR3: CASSQEGRRLGSPLHF. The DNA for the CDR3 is TGCGCCAGCAGCCAAGAGGGCAGGCGCTTGGGTTCACCCCTCCACTTT.